Below are 27 T cell receptor beta chains sequenced from a single sample in a study of T cells in Graves' hyperthyroidism and ophthalmopathy. RNA transcripts served as the template for amplifying TCR beta CDR3 regions. In the first-round RT-PCR of the TCR CDR3, the HTBI primer set was used. MiXCR, applied by TCRdb to the multiplex PCR reads, yields one record per CDR3 protein. Of about 360,000 distinct CDR3 sequences in the sample, approximately 20% were seen once. Sequencing input: blood. These receptor sequences come from a woman aged 18-30 years with Graves' hyperthyroidism.

The chain carries TRBV6-2 or TRBV6-3 and TRBJ2-7; TRBD2 agrees at 11 bases. The CDR3 extends over 15 amino acids. Trimming cost V 5 bases and J 0 bases; bases outside gene matches: 3. The germline V gene encodes CDR1 MNHEY and CDR2 SVGEGT. The CDR3 here is CASSGLAGFSYEQYF. CDR3 sequence (DNA): TGTGCCAGCAGTGGACTAGCGGGCTTCTCCTACGAGCAGTACTTC.

This clonotype was seen many times. This rearrangement joins TRBV5-1 to TRBJ1-3; 7 nucleotides align to TRBD1. The CDR3 is made up of 15 amino acids. Germline loops: CDR1 SGHRS, CDR2 YFSETQ. The ends lost 0 bases at V and 0 bases at J; junction bases unmatched: 0. CDR3 in amino acids: CASSLGDSSGNTIYF. The CDR3 bases are TGCGCCAGCAGCTTGGGGGACAGCTCTGGAAACACCATATATTTT. Full variable domain (rest looked up from reference TRBV5-1 and TRBJ1-3): KAGVTQTPRYLIKTRGQQVTLSCSPISGHRSVSWYQQTPGQGLQFLFEYFSETQRNKGNFPGRFSGRQFSNSRSEMNVSTLELGDSALYLCASSLGDSSGNTIYFGEGSWLTVV.

This clonotype was counted many times. This chain joins TRBV19 and TRBJ1-5, with 7 bases that match TRBD1. The CDR3 covers 14 residues. The V gene's germline CDR1 is LNHDA and CDR2 SQIVND (reference sequence). J gave up 4 bases and V 7 bases, and 7 bases lay outside the gene matches. The CDR3 protein is CASNLGQNNQPQHF. The DNA for the CDR3 is TGTGCCAGTAATTTGGGACAGAATAATCAGCCCCAGCATTTT.

This clonotype was counted many times. The chain employs TRBV7-9 and TRBJ2-2; maybe TRBD1 (6 bases). The CDR3 runs to 15 residues. Germline-derived CDR1 and CDR2 are SEHNR and FQNEAQ (reference sequence). V was trimmed by 3 bases and J by 0 bases, leaving 8 bases between them. The CDR3 loop is CASSFTGTNTGELFF. Here the CDR3 DNA reads TGTGCCAGCAGCTTTACAGGGACGAACACCGGGGAGCTGTTTTTT.

The V call is TRBV20-1, the J call TRBJ2-5; D possibly corresponds to TRBD2 (6 bases). Deletions cut 5 bases from V and 5 bases from J, with 12 bases between. CDR3 length: 12 residues. Germline V gene data show CDR1 as DFQATT and CDR2 as SNEGSKA (reference sequence). The DNA for the CDR3 is TGCAGTGCTGGGACTCCCCGGGAGACCCAGTACTTC. Translation gives CSAGTPRETQYF.

The sample holds many counts of this clonotype. The chain couples TRBV12-3 or TRBV12-4 to TRBJ2-4; D is perhaps TRBD2 (7 bases). The length of the CDR3 is 15 residues. The ends were cut back, 10 bases at V and 0 bases at J, with 16 bases in the middle. CDR3 sequence: CATREGGIAKNIQYF. CDR3 DNA: TGTGCCACCCGAGAGGGGGGGATAGCCAAAAACATTCAGTACTTC.

V and J are TRBV10-3 and TRBJ1-2, with D possibly matching TRBD1 (6 bases). The germline V gene has CDR1 ENHRY and CDR2 SYGVKD. Between the trimmed V and J ends, which lost 3 bases and 3 bases, there was a span of 11 bases. This CDR3 comprises 14 residues. Here the CDR3 DNA reads TGTGCCATCAGTGAACAGGGAGGGGACTATGGCTACACCTTC. Its translation: CAISEQGGDYGYTF.

This clonotype showed up just a few times. The V call is TRBV20-1, the J call TRBJ1-1; a weak D match, TRBD1 (5 bases). CDR3 length: 15 amino acids. Germline values: CDR1 DFQATT, CDR2 SNEGSKA (reference sequence). V lost 1 base and J lost 4, with 16 bases in between. The DNA for the CDR3 is TGCAGTGCTAGAGGCCCCGGTAGGGGTTCCACTGAAGCTTTCTTT. This codes for CSARGPGRGSTEAFF.

This clonotype was observed many times. J is TRBJ2-5 and V is TRBV30; D not resolved. The CDR3 length is 13 residues. The V end lost 3 bases, the J end lost 4 bases, and 12 bases lay between the germline ends. Per the germline V gene, CDR1 is GTSNPN and CDR2 is SVGIG (reference sequence). This CDR3 is CAWRVFSGETQYF. The CDR3 DNA follows: TGTGCCTGGAGGGTCTTTTCAGGAGAGACCCAGTACTTC.

This clonotype was seen many times. This chain joins TRBV10-3 and TRBJ1-2, with 8 positions matching TRBD1. Germline loops: CDR1 ENHRY, CDR2 SYGVKD. V lost 10 bases to trimming and J lost 2 bases; unmatched junction nucleotides: 9. This CDR3 has 14 amino acids. As DNA, the CDR3 is TGTGCCACCACTACAGGGGGTGGGAACTATGGCTACACCTTC. This translates into CATTTGGGNYGYTF.

With regard to this clonotype: The conserved phenylalanine or tryptophan is not found at the CDR3 terminus, so this likely reflects a read error. V is TRBV2 and J is TRBJ2-2; a weak D match, TRBD2 (8 bases). CDR3 length: 17 amino acids. V was shortened by 2 bases and J by 8 bases, with 21 bases between the two germline ends. Germline-derived CDR1 and CDR2 are SNHLY and FYNNEI. For the CDR3, the DNA is TGTGCCAGCAGTGAATCCCCCGGGACAGCGGGGGTGGGGGAGCTGTTTGTG. Its translation is CASSESPGTAGVGELFV.

This clonotype was seen ten or more times. A much larger clone differs from this one at a single base, so this may be a read error. This chain uses TRBV20-1 with TRBJ1-2; D is unresolved. The CDR3 contains 13 residues. The V end was cut by 3 bases, the J end by 3 bases, with 11 bases between. CDR1 is DFQATT, CDR2 SNEGSKA, per germline (reference sequence). CDR3 amino acids: CSASRSGDYGYTF. The CDR3 DNA sequence: TGCAGTGCTAGTCGCTCGGGAGACTATGGCTACACCTTC.

This clonotype was seen repeatedly, ten times or more. The V call is TRBV2, the J call TRBJ1-2; D unclear. V lost 6 bases to trimming and J lost 0 bases, with 5 bases between them. Germline V gene data show CDR1 as SNHLY and CDR2 as FYNNEI. The CDR3 is 12 residues long. CDR3 sequence: CASRPANYGYTF. DNA for the CDR3: TGTGCCAGCAGGCCTGCTAACTATGGCTACACCTTC.

Turning to this clonotype: The junction and the germline gene differ at one end; a read error may be behind it. This chain joins TRBV4-1 and TRBJ2-7; D not certain. The germline V gene encodes CDR1 MGHRA and CDR2 YSYEKL. The length of the CDR3 is 16 residues. CDR3 sequence reads: CASSKEGTDGRLEQYF. For the CDR3, the DNA is TGCGCCAGCAGCAAAGAAGGTACGGACGGCCGATTGGAGCAGTACTTC.

Many counts were recorded for this clonotype. CDR3: CASSPIGTADQETQYF. DNA of the CDR3: TGTGCCAGCAGTCCCATCGGGACGGCAGACCAAGAGACCCAGTACTTC. V and J are TRBV6-5 and TRBJ2-5; TRBD1 or TRBD2 may be the D gene (5 bases each). V was cut by 5 bases and J by 0 bases, with 16 bases left in between. The length of the CDR3 is 16 residues. Germline loops: CDR1 MNHEY, CDR2 SVGAGI.

CDR3 loop: CASEAGELFF. The CDR3 DNA sequence: TGTGCCAGCGAGGCCGGGGAGCTGTTTTTT. This rearrangement joins TRBV11-3 to TRBJ2-2; D gene ambiguous. Looked up from germline, CDR1 is SGHNT and CDR2 is YENEEA. CDR3 size: 10 residues. Trimming pared 8 bases from V and 6 bases from J, leaving 4 bases between.

The sample holds many counts of this clonotype. The V gene is TRBV7-2, the J gene TRBJ1-1, with D perhaps TRBD1 (5 bases). V was trimmed by 4 bases and J by 3 bases, leaving 12 bases between them. The CDR3 runs to 14 residues. Germline CDR1 SGHTA, CDR2 FQGNSA. CDR3 nucleotides: TGTGCCAGCAGCTCCATGCAGGGATACACTGAAGCTTTCTTT. Translating it yields CASSSMQGYTEAFF.

This clonotype was observed many times. This chain connects TRBV7-6 to TRBJ2-7; 10 bases are shared with TRBD1. The V gene's germline CDR1 is SGHVS and CDR2 FNYEAQ. V lost 0 bases and J lost 0; bases outside the gene matches: 2. There are 16 residues in the CDR3. The CDR3 protein is CASSLARTGGSYEQYF. In DNA form, the CDR3 reads TGTGCCAGCAGCTTAGCCCGGACAGGGGGCTCCTACGAGCAGTACTTC.

In its sample, this clonotype was seen many times. The chain combines TRBV12-3 or TRBV12-4 with TRBJ2-2, with D possibly TRBD2 on 5 matching bases. Deletions cut 5 bases from V and 2 bases from J, with 9 bases between. CDR3 size: 14 residues. CDR3 sequence (DNA): TGTGCCAGCAGTCCACGGACTAACACCGGGGAGCTGTTTTTT. It encodes CASSPRTNTGELFF.

This clonotype appeared many times. The chain has TRBV20-1 and TRBJ1-2; no firm D call. The CDR3 extends over 14 amino acids. V was trimmed by 1 base and J by 4 bases, leaving 13 bases between them. Germline assignment: CDR1 DFQATT and CDR2 SNEGSKA (reference sequence). CDR3 in DNA: TGCAGTGCTAGAGCCCCGGATTCAGGCTATGGCTACACCTTC. As protein: CSARAPDSGYGYTF.

This clonotype was observed at least ten times. The V and J genes are TRBV5-5 and TRBJ1-1, with D possibly matching TRBD1 (6 bases). The CDR3 extends over 14 amino acids. The germline CDR1 and CDR2 sequences are SGHKS and YYEKEE (reference sequence). The V end lost 6 bases, the J end lost 0 bases, and 12 bases lay between the germline ends. CDR3 sequence (DNA): TGTGCCAGCACTCTGACAGGCGTGAACACTGAAGCTTTCTTT. Translating it yields CASTLTGVNTEAFF.

This clonotype was observed at least ten times. This chain links TRBV6-5 with TRBJ1-1; maybe TRBD1 (6 bases). Germline CDR1 is MNHEY and CDR2 is SVGAGI. The CDR3 is made up of 13 amino acids. With 2 bases removed from V and 5 bases from J, the gap between germline ends came to 9 bases. The CDR3, as DNA: TGTGCCAGCAGTTACGACAGGAGGACTGAAGCTTTCTTT. It yields the protein CASSYDRRTEAFF.

This clonotype turned up a few times. V is TRBV10-2 and J is TRBJ1-2; 7 bases are shared with TRBD1. Looked up from germline, CDR1 is WSHSY and CDR2 is SAAADI. With 2 bases clipped from V and 8 bases from J, the junction kept 11 bases outside the gene matches. The CDR3 runs 15 residues. The CDR3 spells CASSEPGQLLGGYTF. DNA for the CDR3: TGCGCCAGCAGTGAGCCGGGACAGCTGCTTGGAGGCTACACCTTC.

This clonotype was seen at least ten times. V usage is TRBV12-3 or TRBV12-4 and J usage is TRBJ2-5; 10 bases map to TRBD1. With V trimmed by 2 bases and J by 5 bases, 8 bases remained unmatched. The CDR3 spans 16 residues. DNA for the CDR3: TGTGCCAGCAGTTTAATAGGGACAGGGGACTGGGAGACCCAGTACTTC. Protein: CASSLIGTGDWETQYF.

In this sample, this clonotype turned up many times. CDR3 DNA: TGTGCCAGCAGTGAAGAAGTCCCTCACGAGACCCAGTACTTC. This translates into CASSEEVPHETQYF. This chain joins TRBV2 and TRBJ2-5, with D hard to call. There are 14 residues in the CDR3. Trimming left V 1 base short and J 5 bases short, with 11 bases between. From germline, CDR1 is SNHLY and CDR2 FYNNEI.

A word on this clonotype: Because the CDR3 is missing its conserved closing phenylalanine or tryptophan, this is likely a read error. The chain combines TRBV12-3 or TRBV12-4 with TRBJ1-6; D not certain. V lost 4 bases to trimming and J lost 10 bases, with 8 bases between them. The CDR3 sequence is 12 residues long. In DNA, the CDR3 is TGTGCCAGCAGTTCTCTCGGATCACCCCTCCACTAT. Its protein product is CASSSLGSPLHY.

This clonotype was seen ten or more times. V is TRBV2 and J is TRBJ1-2; no clear D gene. This CDR3 region has 14 residues. CDR1 and CDR2 from the germline V gene are SNHLY and FYNNEI. The germline V and J ends were trimmed by 6 bases and 1 base, with 12 bases remaining between them. The CDR3 nucleotides read TGTGCCAGCAGGGAGGGATATAGTAACTATGGCTACACCTTC. It codes for CASREGYSNYGYTF.